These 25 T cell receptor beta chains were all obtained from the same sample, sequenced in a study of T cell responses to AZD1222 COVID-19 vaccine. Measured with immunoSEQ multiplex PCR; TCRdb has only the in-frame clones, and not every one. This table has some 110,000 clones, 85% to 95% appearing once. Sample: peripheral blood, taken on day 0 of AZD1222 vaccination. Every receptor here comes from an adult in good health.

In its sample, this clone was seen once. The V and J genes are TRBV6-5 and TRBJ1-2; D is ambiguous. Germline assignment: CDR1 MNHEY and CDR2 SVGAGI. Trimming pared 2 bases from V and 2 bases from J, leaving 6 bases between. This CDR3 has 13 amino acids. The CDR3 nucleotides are TGTGCCAGCAGTTACGCAGCGAACTATGGCTACACCTTC. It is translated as CASSYAANYGYTF.

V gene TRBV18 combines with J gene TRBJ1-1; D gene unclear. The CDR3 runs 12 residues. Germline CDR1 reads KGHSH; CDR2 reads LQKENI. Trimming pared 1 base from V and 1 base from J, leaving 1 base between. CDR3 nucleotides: TGTGCCAGCTCACCACGGAACACTGAAGCTTTCTTT. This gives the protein CASSPRNTEAFF.

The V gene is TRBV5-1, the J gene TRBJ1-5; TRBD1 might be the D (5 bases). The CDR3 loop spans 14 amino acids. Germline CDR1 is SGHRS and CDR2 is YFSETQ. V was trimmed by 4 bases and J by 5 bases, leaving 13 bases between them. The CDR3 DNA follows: TGCGCCAGCAGCCCAGGAGGGGTTCATCAGCCCCAGCATTTT. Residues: CASSPGGVHQPQHF.

This chain's CDR3 is CASSPGAGVSEQFF. DNA of the CDR3: TGTGCCAGTAGCCCGGGAGCGGGAGTAAGTGAGCAGTTCTTC. This chain connects TRBV19 to TRBJ2-1, with TRBD2 identical over 8 bases. Germline V gene sequence: CDR1 LNHDA, CDR2 SQIVND (reference sequence). The CDR3 extends over 14 amino acids. The junction had 10 bases not matched to a gene; V was cut back by 6 bases and J by 9 bases.

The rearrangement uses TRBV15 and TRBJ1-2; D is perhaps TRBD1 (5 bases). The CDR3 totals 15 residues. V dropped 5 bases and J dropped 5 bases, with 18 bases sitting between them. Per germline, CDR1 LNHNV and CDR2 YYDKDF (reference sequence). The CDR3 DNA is TGTGCCACCAGCCCTACCCCACAGGTTCTTTATGGCTACACCTTC. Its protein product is CATSPTPQVLYGYTF.

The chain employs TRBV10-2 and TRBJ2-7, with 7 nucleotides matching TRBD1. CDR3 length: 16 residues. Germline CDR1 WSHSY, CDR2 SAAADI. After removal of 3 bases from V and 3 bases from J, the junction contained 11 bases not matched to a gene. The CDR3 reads CASSEPRQGSSYEQYF. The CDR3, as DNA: TGCGCCAGCAGTGAACCGCGACAGGGTAGCAGCTACGAGCAGTACTTC.

This chain's CDR3 is CASSFTDSLFF. The CDR3 coding sequence is TGCGCCAGCAGCTTTACAGACTCGCTGTTTTTT. The V call is TRBV5-1, the J call TRBJ1-4; D gene unclear. Trimming left V 2 bases short and J 14 bases short, with 10 bases between. The CDR3 contains 11 residues. Germline CDR1 reads SGHRS; CDR2 reads YFSETQ. The full variable domain, its missing parts supplied by reference TRBV5-1 and TRBJ1-4, is KAGVTQTPRYLIKTRGQQVTLSCSPISGHRSVSWYQQTPGQGLQFLFEYFSETQRNKGNFPGRFSGRQFSNSRSEMNVSTLELGDSALYLCASSFTDSLFFGSGTQLSVL.

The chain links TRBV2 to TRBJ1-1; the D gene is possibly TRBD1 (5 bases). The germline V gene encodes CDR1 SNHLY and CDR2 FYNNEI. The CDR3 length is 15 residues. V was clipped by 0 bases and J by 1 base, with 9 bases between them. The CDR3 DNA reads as TGTGCCAGCAGTGAAGCGCGACAGACGAACACTGAAGCTTTCTTT. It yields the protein CASSEARQTNTEAFF.

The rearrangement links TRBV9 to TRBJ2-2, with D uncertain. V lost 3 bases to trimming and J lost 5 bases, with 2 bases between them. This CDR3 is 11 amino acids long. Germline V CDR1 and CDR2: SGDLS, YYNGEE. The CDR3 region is CASSATGELFF. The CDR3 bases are TGTGCCAGCAGCGCGACCGGGGAGCTGTTTTTT.

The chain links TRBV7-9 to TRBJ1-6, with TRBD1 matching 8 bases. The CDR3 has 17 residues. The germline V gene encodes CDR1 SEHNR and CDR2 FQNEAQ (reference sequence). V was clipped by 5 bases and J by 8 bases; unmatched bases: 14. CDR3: CASSPDRGRLRDSPLHF. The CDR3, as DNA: TGTGCCAGCAGCCCAGACAGGGGACGACTGAGAGATTCACCCCTCCACTTT.

The CDR3 sequence: CASSEGWQVNQPQHF. The CDR3 coding sequence is TGTGCCAGCAGTGAAGGGTGGCAGGTCAATCAGCCCCAGCATTTT. The chain carries TRBV2 and TRBJ1-5; D call uncertain. CDR1 and CDR2 (germline): SNHLY, FYNNEI. Deletions cut 1 base from V and 3 bases from J, with 10 bases between. CDR3 length: 15 amino acids.

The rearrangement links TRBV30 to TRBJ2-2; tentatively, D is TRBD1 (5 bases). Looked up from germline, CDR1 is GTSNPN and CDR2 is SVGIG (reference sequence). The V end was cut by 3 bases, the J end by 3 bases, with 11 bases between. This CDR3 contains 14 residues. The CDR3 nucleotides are TGTGCCTGGAGGGGGCTCACCGACACCGGGGAGCTGTTTTTT. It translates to CAWRGLTDTGELFF. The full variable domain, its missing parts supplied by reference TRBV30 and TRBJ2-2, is SQTIHQWPATLVQPVGSPLSLECTVEGTSNPNLYWYRQAAGRGLQLLFYSVGIGQISSEVPQNLSASRPQDRQFILSSKKLLLSDSGFYLCAWRGLTDTGELFFGEGSRLTVL.

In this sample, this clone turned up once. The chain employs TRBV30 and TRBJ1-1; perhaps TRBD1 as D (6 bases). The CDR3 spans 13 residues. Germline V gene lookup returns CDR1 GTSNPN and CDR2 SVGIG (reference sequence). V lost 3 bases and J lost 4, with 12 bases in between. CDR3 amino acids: CAWRKQGSTEAFF. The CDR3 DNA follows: TGTGCCTGGAGAAAGCAGGGGAGCACTGAAGCTTTCTTT. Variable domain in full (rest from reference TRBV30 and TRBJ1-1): SQTIHQWPATLVQPVGSPLSLECTVEGTSNPNLYWYRQAAGRGLQLLFYSVGIGQISSEVPQNLSASRPQDRQFILSSKKLLLSDSGFYLCAWRKQGSTEAFFGQGTRLTVV.

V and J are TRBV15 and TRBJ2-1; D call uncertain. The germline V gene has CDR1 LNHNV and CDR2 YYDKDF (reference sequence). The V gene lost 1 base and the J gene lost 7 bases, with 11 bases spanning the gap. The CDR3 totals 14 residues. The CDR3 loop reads CATSRVVVSNEQFF. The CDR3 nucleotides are TGTGCCACCAGCAGAGTTGTGGTATCAAATGAGCAGTTCTTC. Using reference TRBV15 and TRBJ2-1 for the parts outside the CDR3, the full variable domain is DAMVIQNPRYQVTQFGKPVTLSCSQTLNHNVMYWYQQKSSQAPKLLFHYYDKDFNNEADTPDNFQSRRPNTSFCFLDIRSPGLGDTAMYLCATSRVVVSNEQFFGPGTRLTVL.

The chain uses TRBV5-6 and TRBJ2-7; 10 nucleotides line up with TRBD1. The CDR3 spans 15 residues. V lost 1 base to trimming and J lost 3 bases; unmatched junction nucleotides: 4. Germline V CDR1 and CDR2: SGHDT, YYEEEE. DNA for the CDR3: TGTGCCAGCAGCTTGTACGGGACAGGGGTCTACGAGCAGTACTTC. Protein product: CASSLYGTGVYEQYF.

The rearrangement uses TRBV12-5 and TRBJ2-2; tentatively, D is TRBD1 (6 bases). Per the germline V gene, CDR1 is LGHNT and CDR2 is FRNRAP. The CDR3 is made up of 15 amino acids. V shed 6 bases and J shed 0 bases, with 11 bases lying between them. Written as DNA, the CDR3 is TGTGCTAGTGGACTTCGGACAGCGAACACCGGGGAGCTGTTTTTT. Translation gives CASGLRTANTGELFF.

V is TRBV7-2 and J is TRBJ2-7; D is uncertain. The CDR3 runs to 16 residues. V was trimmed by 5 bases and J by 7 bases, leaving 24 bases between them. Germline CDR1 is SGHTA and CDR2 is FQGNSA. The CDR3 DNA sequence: TGTGCCAGCAGCCCACGCGGCAGAATCTCCCCCCGGGAGCAGTACTTC. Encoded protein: CASSPRGRISPREQYF.

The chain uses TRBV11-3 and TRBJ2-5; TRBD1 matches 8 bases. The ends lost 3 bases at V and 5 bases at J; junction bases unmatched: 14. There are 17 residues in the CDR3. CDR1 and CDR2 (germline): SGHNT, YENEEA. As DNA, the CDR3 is TGTGCCAGCAGCTTCCTAGGGACAGGTGCCATTTCGGAGACCCAGTACTTC. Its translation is CASSFLGTGAISETQYF.

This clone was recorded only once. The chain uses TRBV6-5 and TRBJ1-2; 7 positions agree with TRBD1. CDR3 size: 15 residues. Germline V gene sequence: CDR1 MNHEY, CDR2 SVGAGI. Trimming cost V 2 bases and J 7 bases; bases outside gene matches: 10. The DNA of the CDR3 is TGTGCCAGCAGTTACGCCCGGACAGGCGAGGGTGGCTACACCTTC. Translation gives CASSYARTGEGGYTF.

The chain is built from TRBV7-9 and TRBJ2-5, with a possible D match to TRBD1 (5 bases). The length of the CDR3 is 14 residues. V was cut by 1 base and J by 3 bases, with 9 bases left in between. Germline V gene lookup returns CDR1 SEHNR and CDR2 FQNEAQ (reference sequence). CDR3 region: CASSLGGNEETQYF. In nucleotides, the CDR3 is TGTGCCAGCAGCTTAGGGGGCAATGAAGAGACCCAGTACTTC.

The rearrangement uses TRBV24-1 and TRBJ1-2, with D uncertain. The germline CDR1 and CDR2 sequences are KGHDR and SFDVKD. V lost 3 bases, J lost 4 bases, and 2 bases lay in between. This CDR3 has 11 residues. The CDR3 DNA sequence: TGTGCCACCAGTGATGGCTATGGCTACACCTTC. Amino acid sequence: CATSDGYGYTF.

CDR3 sequence reads: CASSFGRGQGAGELFF. CDR3 bases: TGTGCCAGCAGTTTTGGGAGGGGACAGGGGGCCGGGGAGCTGTTTTTT. The J gene is TRBJ2-2, the V gene TRBV27, with TRBD1 matching over 11 bases. The CDR3 length is 16 residues. Per the germline V gene, CDR1 is MNHEY and CDR2 is SMNVEV (reference sequence). Losses at the gene ends were 3 bases for V and 6 bases for J; bases not matched to a gene: 6.

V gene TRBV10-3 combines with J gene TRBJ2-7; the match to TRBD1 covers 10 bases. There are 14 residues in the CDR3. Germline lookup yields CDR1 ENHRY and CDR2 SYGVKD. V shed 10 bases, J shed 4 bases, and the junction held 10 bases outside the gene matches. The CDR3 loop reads CATPGQGQVYEQYF. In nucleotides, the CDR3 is TGTGCCACACCGGGACAGGGGCAGGTATACGAGCAGTACTTC.

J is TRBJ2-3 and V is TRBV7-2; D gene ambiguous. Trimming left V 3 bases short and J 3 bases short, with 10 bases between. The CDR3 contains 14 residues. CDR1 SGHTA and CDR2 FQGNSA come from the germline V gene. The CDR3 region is CASSFSRQTDTQYF. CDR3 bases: TGTGCCAGCAGCTTCAGCAGGCAAACAGATACGCAGTATTTT.

Here the CDR3 DNA reads TGTGCCAGCAGCCAACCCTCCTCAGAGACCCAGTACTTC. It yields the protein CASSQPSSETQYF. This chain joins TRBV3-1 (or the pseudogene TRBV3-2) and TRBJ2-5; D not certain. The CDR3 loop spans 13 amino acids. V was shortened by 2 bases and J by 4 bases, with 8 bases between the two germline ends. CDR1 LGHDT and CDR2 YNNKEL come from the germline V gene (reference sequence).